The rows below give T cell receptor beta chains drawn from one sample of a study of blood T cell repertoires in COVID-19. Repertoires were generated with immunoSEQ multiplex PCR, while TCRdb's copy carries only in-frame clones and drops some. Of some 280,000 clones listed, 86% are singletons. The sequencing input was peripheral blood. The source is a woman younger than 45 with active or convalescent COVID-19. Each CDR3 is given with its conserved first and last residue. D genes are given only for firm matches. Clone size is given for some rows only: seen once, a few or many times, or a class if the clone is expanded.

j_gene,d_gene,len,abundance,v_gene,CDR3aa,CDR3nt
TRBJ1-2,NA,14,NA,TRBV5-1,CASSSTAGDYGYTF,TGCGCCAGCAGCTCGACAGCGGGGGACTATGGCTACACCTTC
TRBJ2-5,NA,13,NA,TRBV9,CASSVAVGETQYF,TGTGCCAGCAGCGTAGCAGTCGGGGAGACCCAGTACTTC
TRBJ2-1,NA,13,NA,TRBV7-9,CASSLDTYNEQFF,TGTGCCAGCAGCTTAGATACCTACAATGAGCAGTTCTTC
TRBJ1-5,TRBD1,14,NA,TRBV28,CASSADRESQPQHF,TGTGCCAGCAGTGCGGACAGGGAAAGTCAGCCCCAGCATTTT
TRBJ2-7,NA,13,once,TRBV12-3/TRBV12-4,CASSVTGNYEQYF,TGTGCCAGCAGTGTTACAGGGAACTACGAGCAGTACTTC
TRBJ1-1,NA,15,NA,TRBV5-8,CASSSLPLLNTEAFF,TGTGCCAGCAGCTCCCTCCCTCTACTGAACACTGAAGCTTTCTTT
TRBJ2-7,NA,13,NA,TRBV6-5,CASRQGAGYEQYF,TGTGCCAGCAGACAGGGAGCGGGGTACGAGCAGTACTTC
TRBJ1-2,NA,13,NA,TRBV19,CASSWRGIYGYTF,TGTGCCAGTAGTTGGCGGGGTATCTATGGCTACACCTTC
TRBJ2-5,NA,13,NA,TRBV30,CAWRDWAQETQYF,TGTGCCTGGAGGGACTGGGCCCAAGAGACCCAGTACTTC
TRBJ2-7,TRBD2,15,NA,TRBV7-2,CASSLAVGLQYEQYF,TGTGCCAGCAGCTTAGCGGTGGGACTACAGTACGAGCAGTACTTC
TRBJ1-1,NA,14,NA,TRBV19,CASSLKRGNTEAFF,TGTGCCAGTAGCCTCAAGCGAGGGAACACTGAAGCTTTCTTT
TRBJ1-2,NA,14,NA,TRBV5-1,CASSLEQPRNGYTF,TGCGCCAGCAGCTTGGAACAGCCCCGAAATGGCTACACCTTC
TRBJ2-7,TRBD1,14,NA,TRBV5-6,CASSPGQGSHEQYF,TGTGCCAGCAGCCCTGGACAGGGGTCACACGAGCAGTACTTC
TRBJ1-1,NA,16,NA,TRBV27,CASSLSRGFMNTEAFF,TGTGCCAGCAGTTTATCAAGGGGGTTTATGAACACTGAAGCTTTCTTT
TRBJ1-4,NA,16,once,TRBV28,CASSSSLQGLPEKLFF,TGTGCCAGCAGTTCGTCCCTCCAGGGGCTCCCCGAAAAACTGTTTTTT
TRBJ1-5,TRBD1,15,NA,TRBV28,CASSSPTGGNQPQHF,TGTGCCAGCAGTTCCCCGACAGGGGGTAATCAGCCCCAGCATTTT
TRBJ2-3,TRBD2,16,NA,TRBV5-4,CASSLGQRGSTDTQYF,TGTGCCAGCAGCTTGGGCCAGCGGGGGAGTACAGATACGCAGTATTTT
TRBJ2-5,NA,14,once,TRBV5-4,CASSSPRDSETQYF,TGTGCCAGCAGCTCCCCCCGTGATAGTGAGACCCAGTACTTC
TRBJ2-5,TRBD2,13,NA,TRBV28,CASTPGLEETQYF,TGTGCCAGCACCCCAGGACTAGAAGAGACCCAGTACTTC
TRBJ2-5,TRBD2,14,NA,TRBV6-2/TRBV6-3,CASSSSSGGETQYF,TGTGCCAGCAGTTCCTCTAGCGGCGGGGAGACCCAGTACTTC
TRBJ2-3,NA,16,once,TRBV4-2,CASSQEAGASTDTQYF,TGTGCCAGCAGCCAAGAGGCAGGGGCGAGCACAGATACGCAGTATTTT
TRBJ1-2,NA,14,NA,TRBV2,CASSELAGVRGYTF,TGTGCCAGCAGTGAACTGGCAGGGGTTAGAGGCTACACCTTC
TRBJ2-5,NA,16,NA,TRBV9,CASSVGNGGPLETQYF,TGTGCCAGCAGCGTAGGTAATGGAGGACCCTTGGAGACCCAGTACTTC
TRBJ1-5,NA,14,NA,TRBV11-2,CASSLSGGNQPQHF,TGTGCCAGCAGCTTATCGGGGGGCAATCAGCCCCAGCATTTT
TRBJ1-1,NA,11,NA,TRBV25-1,CASSDMTEAFF,TGTGCCAGCAGCGACATGACCGAAGCTTTCTTT
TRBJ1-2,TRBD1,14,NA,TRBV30,CAWRRDSFSYGYTF,TGTGCCTGGAGAAGGGACAGTTTCAGCTATGGCTACACCTTC
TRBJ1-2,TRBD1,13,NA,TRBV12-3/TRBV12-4,CASSSGTGVGYTF,TGTGCCAGCAGTTCCGGGACAGGGGTTGGCTACACCTTC
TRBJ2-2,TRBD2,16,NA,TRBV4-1,CASSQAGTTATGELFF,TGCGCCAGCAGCCAAGCCGGGACTACGGCCACCGGGGAGCTGTTTTTT
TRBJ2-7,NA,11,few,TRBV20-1,CSGWGDYEQYF,TGCAGTGGCTGGGGGGACTACGAGCAGTACTTC